This T cell receptor beta chain was retrieved from a study of T cells in Graves' hyperthyroidism and ophthalmopathy. TCR beta CDR3 regions were amplified from RNA. HTBI primers were employed in a first-round RT-PCR of the TCR CDR3. TCRdb called the multiplex PCR reads again in MiXCR, with one record for every CDR3 protein. The table shows about 690,000 distinct CDR3 sequences, with approximately 15% occurring only once. This clonotype has only a few counts. The V gene end was trimmed by 0 bases and the J gene end by 3 bases; junction bases not matched to a gene: 5. Per germline, CDR1 LGHNA and CDR2 YSLEER. The CDR3 totals 15 residues.

The clonotype was recovered from a man aged 50-59 years with Graves' hyperthyroidism. This chain uses TRBV4-3 with TRBJ2-7; 7 bases line up with TRBD1. The specimen was blood. This CDR3 reads CASSQDRDRYYEQYF. In DNA, the CDR3 is TGCGCCAGCAGCCAAGACCGGGACAGATACTACGAGCAGTACTTC.